This TCR beta chain is drawn from a study of cytomegalovirus exposure and HLA in healthy donors. Study-wide points: In a later analysis, productive TCRs from donors in an Asian-associated ancestry cluster reportedly carried fewer N-insertions than the cohort mean. Previously analyzed data showed that most TCR beta V segments were productive at a frequency of about 87% or about 30%.

This clone was counted a single time. Its antigen is currently unknown. With 60 Vbeta and 13 Jbeta primers, the PCR was carried out. Profiled with immunoSEQ multiplex PCR; TCRdb holds only in-frame clones, not every one. The repertoire holds around 150,000 clones, with 78% as singletons. The source is a male donor in good health and CMV-seronegative. The sample consisted of PBMCs.

The CDR3 loop reads CASSGANHHNEQFF. CDR3 DNA sequence: TGTGCCAGCAGCGGGGCTAACCACCACAATGAGCAGTTCTTC. J is TRBJ2-1 and V is TRBV9; D remains ambiguous. The V and J ends lost 3 bases and 5 bases respectively, with 12 bases between them. CDR1 is SGDLS, CDR2 YYNGEE, per germline. The CDR3 totals 14 residues.